This T cell receptor (beta chain) was documented in a study of CD8 T cells in ankylosing spondylitis (dated by TCRdb to about 2017). With respect to the entire study: To find TCR variants linked to disease, the study profiled T cell receptor beta repertoires in ankylosing spondylitis patients and healthy donors. Samples of peripheral blood were taken, and for ankylosing spondylitis patients, synovial fluid was collected as well. The full study cohort comprised about 25 ankylosing spondylitis patients and roughly 110 healthy donors. Findings and caveats that apply to the study as a whole: According to the report, matched synovial fluid samples from ankylosing spondylitis patients were significantly enriched for the disease-linked clones. Some of the motif variants had been reported before in the synovial fluid and blood of reactive arthritis patients, a finding that suggests common disease-initiation mechanisms. In peripheral blood, the disease-linked clones were found at relatively low frequencies and had a CD8+ phenotype. Blood from ankylosing spondylitis patients appeared to be characterized by a TCR beta motif composed of 7 to 9 highly homologous amino acid variants.

Reading the germline V gene (reference sequence) gives CDR1 DFQATT and CDR2 SNEGSKA. V is cut back by 0 bases and J by 9 bases, with 5 bases in the junction unmatched. The CDR3 runs 13 amino acids, cysteine and phenylalanine included. The CDR3 DNA has 39 bases and is translated from base 1. The run used an Illumina HiSeq 2500. TCR beta libraries were prepared by quantitative 5'-RACE with molecular barcodes. As for how the authors treated the data: A new computational method based on a probabilistic model of VDJ rearrangement was used to identify disease-linked TCR variants. Using fastp at Q25 and MiXCR, TCRdb reprocessed the public reads and kept productive beta chains. Each CDR3 protein appears once, grouped with its most common genes and DNA. TCRdb, not the original authors, processed these V and J calls. Within this sample are 100,000 to 150,000 distinct CDR3 sequences, with around 9.3% of them counted one time only. Approximately 3.4% of the sample goes to the ten largest clones.

In its sample, this clonotype was seen a few times. Its antigen is not yet known. Base qualities were left out, and no much larger clone turns up one base away. This TCR was sampled from a male donor with ankylosing spondylitis or in good health (not recorded which). Sequencing input: blood, either unsorted or a sorted T cell fraction (not recorded which). The sequence joins TRBV20-1 to TRBJ2-1; the junction holds 7 bases that match TRBD2. In nucleotide form, the sequence is TGCAGTGCTAGAGAAGGTGGGAGGGGTGAGCAGTTCTTC. This encodes CSAREGGRGEQFF.